The sequence of this TCR beta chain was determined in a study of identical twins. V was clipped by 10 bases and J by 1 base, with 22 bases between them. Germline V gene sequence: CDR1 MNHNS, CDR2 SASEGT. The CDR3 runs to 16 residues. TCRdb re-analysed the 5' RACE reads in MiXCR, keeping a single row per CDR3 protein. The sample records some 100,000 distinct CDR3 sequences, 5.5% to 7% being singletons. Study-wide findings and caveats: Among out-of-frame alpha sequences shared by twins, low generation probability occurred in excess.

This clonotype was counted many times. Its antigen is unknown. Sequencing was done on a sample of memory T cells sorted from blood. This TCR was sampled from a woman in her 50s in good health. V usage is TRBV6-1 and J usage is TRBJ1-1; D remains ambiguous. In DNA form, the CDR3 reads TGTGCCACCATTCCCCGATCGGGAACCCGGAACACTGAAGCTTTCTTT. It specifies CATIPRSGTRNTEAFF.